The next 20 T cell receptor beta chains were all read from a single sample in a study of cytomegalovirus exposure and HLA in healthy donors. 13 Jbeta primers and 60 Vbeta primers were used for the PCR. Sequenced by immunoSEQ multiplex PCR; TCRdb stores in-frame clones only, minus some. The sample carries tens of thousands of clones, around 66% recorded once. Source material: PBMCs. The origin of the receptors is a woman in her 40s in good health and CMV-seropositive.

The chain joins TRBV25-1 to TRBJ1-1; D call uncertain. Trimming shortened V by 2 bases and J by 1 base, and 5 bases separated the two germline ends. Germline CDR1 MGHDK, CDR2 SYGVNS. The CDR3 consists of 13 residues. CDR3 in DNA: TGTGCCAGCAGTGAACAGGAGAACACTGAAGCTTTCTTT. This sequence encodes CASSEQENTEAFF.

This clone was recorded a few times. The rearrangement joins TRBV27 to TRBJ1-1; 9 bases align to TRBD1. V was pared by 0 bases and J by 6 bases, with 5 bases of the junction left unmatched. From germline, CDR1 is MNHEY and CDR2 SMNVEV (reference sequence). This CDR3 has 15 residues. CDR3 region: CASSLSGTGLPEAFF. In nucleotides, the CDR3 is TGTGCCAGCAGTTTATCGGGGACAGGGTTACCTGAAGCTTTCTTT.

This clone was observed a few times. V and J are TRBV10-2 and TRBJ2-7; 7 bases are shared with TRBD2. Trimming at V came to 2 bases and at J to 2 bases, leaving 3 bases not matched to a gene. The V gene's germline CDR1 is WSHSY and CDR2 SAAADI. The CDR3 runs 14 residues. The CDR3, as DNA: TGCGCCAGCAGTGAGCCTAGCGGAACCTACGAGCAGTACTTC. Translation: CASSEPSGTYEQYF.

The chain has TRBV18 and TRBJ1-5; no definite D call. Trimming removed 5 bases at V and 9 bases at J, with 17 bases between. Germline assignment: CDR1 KGHSH and CDR2 LQKENI. CDR3 length: 14 residues. DNA for the CDR3: TGTGCCAGCTCAGGGAACGACCGGGGAATGCCCCAGCATTTT. This sequence encodes CASSGNDRGMPQHF.

This chain uses TRBV7-2 with TRBJ1-1, with unresolved D. The V gene's germline CDR1 is SGHTA and CDR2 FQGNSA. CDR3 size: 13 residues. The V end lost 0 bases, the J end lost 8 bases, and 10 bases lay between the germline ends. CDR3 protein: CASSLAGRSEAFF. In DNA, the CDR3 is TGTGCCAGCAGCTTAGCAGGCAGGTCAGAAGCTTTCTTT. The full variable domain, completed using reference TRBV7-2 and TRBJ1-1, is GAGVSQSPSNKVTEKGKDVELRCDPISGHTALYWYRQSLGQGLEFLIYFQGNSAPDKSGLPSDRFSAERTGGSVSTLTIQRTQQEDSAVYLCASSLAGRSEAFFGQGTRLTVV.

The rearrangement uses TRBV10-3 and TRBJ2-7; tentatively, D is TRBD2 (5 bases). V lost 4 bases and J lost 1, with 14 bases in between. The germline gives CDR1 ENHRY, CDR2 SYGVKD. CDR3 length equals 15 residues. The chain's CDR3 is CAISGAGGSSYEQYF. CDR3 in DNA: TGTGCCATCAGTGGGGCGGGTGGGTCTTCCTACGAGCAGTACTTC.

V and J are TRBV10-3 and TRBJ1-1; D call uncertain. CDR1 is ENHRY and CDR2 is SYGVKD in the germline V gene. With 10 bases removed from V and 3 bases from J, the gap between germline ends came to 12 bases. This CDR3 region has 12 residues. The CDR3 spells CATDDLDTEAFF. The CDR3 region has the DNA TGTGCCACCGATGACCTAGACACTGAAGCTTTCTTT.

This chain joins TRBV5-4 and TRBJ1-1, with 8 bases matching TRBD1. This CDR3 region has 14 residues. V lost 2 bases to trimming and J lost 4 bases; unmatched junction nucleotides: 4. Germline CDR1 is SGHNT and CDR2 is YYREEE (reference sequence). CDR3 bases: TGTGCCAGCAGCTTTTATACAGGGGGCACTGAAGCTTTCTTT. Encoded protein: CASSFYTGGTEAFF. Complete variable domain (other parts from reference TRBV5-4 and TRBJ1-1): ETGVTQSPTHLIKTRGQQVTLRCSSQSGHNTVSWYQQALGQGPQFIFQYYREEENGRGNFPPRFSGLQFPNYSSELNVNALELDDSALYLCASSFYTGGTEAFFGQGTRLTVV.

This clone was picked up a small number of times. This sequence joins TRBV30 and TRBJ2-1; 7 positions agree with TRBD2. Trimming removed 0 bases from V and 4 bases from J; junction bases left unmatched: 9. This CDR3 contains 16 residues. From germline, CDR1 is GTSNPN and CDR2 SVGIG (reference sequence). The CDR3 loop is CAWSVSRLADYNEQFF. CDR3 nucleotide sequence: TGTGCCTGGAGTGTAAGTCGTCTAGCGGATTACAATGAGCAGTTCTTC.

The chain links TRBV7-2 to TRBJ2-3, with 7 bases identical to TRBD2. From germline, CDR1 is SGHTA and CDR2 FQGNSA. The CDR3 covers 14 residues. V lost 5 bases and J lost 6; bases outside the gene matches: 8. The DNA for the CDR3 is TGTGCCAGCAGCCTAGGGTGGGAGGGGGATACGCAGTATTTT. It encodes CASSLGWEGDTQYF.

On this clone itself: Other DNA sequences of this sample code for an identical CDR3. The CDR3 is CASSYSGQGGNEKLFF. For the CDR3, the DNA is TGTGCCAGCAGTTACTCGGGCCAGGGGGGTAATGAAAAACTGTTTTTT. The chain recombines TRBV6-5 with TRBJ1-4, with 7 bases fitting TRBD1. The CDR3 is made up of 16 amino acids. The J segment lost 4 bases and the V segment lost 0 bases, leaving 5 bases of the junction unmatched. Germline-derived CDR1 and CDR2 are MNHEY and SVGAGI.

This sequence joins TRBV10-1 and TRBJ2-1, with TRBD2 matching over 9 bases. The germline CDR1 and CDR2 sequences are WNHNN and SYGVQD (reference sequence). The V and J ends lost 0 bases and 11 bases, in that order; junction bases with no gene match: 2. CDR3 length: 13 residues. CDR3: CASSESSSGKQFF. CDR3 DNA sequence: TGCGCCAGCAGTGAGTCTTCTAGCGGGAAGCAGTTCTTC.

In its sample, this clone was seen a few times. The chain links TRBV29-1 to TRBJ2-1, with 7 nucleotides matching TRBD2. There are 16 residues in the CDR3. V lost 2 bases and J lost 4; bases outside the gene matches: 11. Germline V lookup: CDR1 SQVTM, CDR2 ANQGSEA. CDR3 nucleotide sequence: TGCAGCGTTGAATTTTTGGGGGAGGGCCAATACAATGAGCAGTTCTTC. This encodes CSVEFLGEGQYNEQFF.

As regards this clone: This specimen includes other DNA sequences encoding the same CDR3. This chain uses TRBV28 with TRBJ1-1; D unclear. Looked up from germline, CDR1 is MDHEN and CDR2 is SYDVKM. V was shortened by 3 bases and J by 4 bases, with 3 bases between the two germline ends. The CDR3 loop spans 11 amino acids. For the CDR3, the DNA is TGTGCCAGCAGTTTGAGCACTGAAGCTTTCTTT. Translation gives CASSLSTEAFF.

As to this clone: Other DNA sequences in the sample encode the same CDR3. The chain employs TRBV28 and TRBJ1-1, with TRBD1 matching 8 bases. Germline CDR1 MDHEN, CDR2 SYDVKM. This CDR3 region has 14 residues. The J segment lost 3 bases and the V segment lost 4 bases, leaving 4 bases of the junction unmatched. In DNA form, the CDR3 reads TGTGCCAGCAGTTCCGGACAGGGTGACACTGAAGCTTTCTTT. Encoded protein: CASSSGQGDTEAFF.

The CDR3 coding sequence is TGTGCCAGCAGGGATTCGCGGGACGAGCAGTACTTC. The encoded protein is CASRDSRDEQYF. The chain is built from TRBV6-1 and TRBJ2-7; possibly TRBD2 for D (5 bases). Germline values: CDR1 MNHNS, CDR2 SASEGT. The CDR3 covers 12 residues. V was clipped by 6 bases and J by 5 bases, with 11 bases between them.

This chain connects TRBV9 to TRBJ2-7; 10 nucleotides align to TRBD1. Germline CDR1 and CDR2: SGDLS and YYNGEE. The CDR3 sequence is 14 residues long. V shed 3 bases and J 5 bases; nucleotides not matched to a gene: 5. The CDR3 DNA reads TGTGCCAGCAGCGGGGACAGGGGAATCGACGAGCAGTACTTC. Translating gives CASSGDRGIDEQYF. The whole variable domain, remainder taken from reference TRBV9 and TRBJ2-7, is DSGVTQTPKHLITATGQRVTLRCSPRSGDLSVYWYQQSLDQGLQFLIQYYNGEERAKGNILERFSAQQFPDLHSELNLSSLELGDSALYFCASSGDRGIDEQYFGPGTRLTVT.

The chain employs TRBV5-1 and TRBJ2-7, with 9 bases that match TRBD1. The ends lost 0 bases at V and 2 bases at J; junction bases unmatched: 3. The CDR3 consists of 15 residues. Germline assignment: CDR1 SGHRS and CDR2 YFSETQ. The CDR3 here is CASSLGTGEAYEQYF. The CDR3 DNA follows: TGCGCCAGCAGCTTGGGGACAGGGGAGGCCTACGAGCAGTACTTC.

The genes are TRBV7-8 and TRBJ1-5, with D perhaps TRBD1 (5 bases). Trimming took 4 bases from V and 0 from J, leaving 7 bases between them. Germline CDR1 SGHVS, CDR2 FQNEAQ. The CDR3 is 14 amino acids. This chain's CDR3 is CASSSTDSNQPQHF. The DNA for the CDR3 is TGTGCCAGCAGCTCGACAGATAGCAATCAGCCCCAGCATTTT.

This clone was seen just once. The rearrangement joins TRBV4-3 to TRBJ1-1, with D tentatively TRBD1 (5 bases). Germline V CDR1 and CDR2: LGHNA, YSLEER. The CDR3 covers 16 residues. V lost 1 base and J lost 6, with 18 bases in between. CDR3 in DNA: TGCGCCAGCAGCCAAGGCCCCCAAGGGGAGGTTTCTGAAGCTTTCTTT. This codes for CASSQGPQGEVSEAFF.